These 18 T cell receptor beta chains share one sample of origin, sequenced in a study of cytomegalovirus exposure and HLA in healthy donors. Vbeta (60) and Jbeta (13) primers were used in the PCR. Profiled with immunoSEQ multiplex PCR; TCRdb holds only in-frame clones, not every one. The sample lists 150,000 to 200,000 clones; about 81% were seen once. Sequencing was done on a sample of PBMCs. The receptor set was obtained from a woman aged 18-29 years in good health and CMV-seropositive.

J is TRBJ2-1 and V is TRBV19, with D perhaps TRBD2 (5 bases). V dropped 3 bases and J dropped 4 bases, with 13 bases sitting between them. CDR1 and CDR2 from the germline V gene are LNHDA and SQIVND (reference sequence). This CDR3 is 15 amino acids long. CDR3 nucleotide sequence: TGTGCCAGTAGTATTGAGGGATTAGCTTACAATGAGCAGTTCTTC. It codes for CASSIEGLAYNEQFF.

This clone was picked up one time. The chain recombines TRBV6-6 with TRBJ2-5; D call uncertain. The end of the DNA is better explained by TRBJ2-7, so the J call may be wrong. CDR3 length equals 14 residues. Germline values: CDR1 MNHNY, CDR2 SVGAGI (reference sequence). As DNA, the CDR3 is TGTGCCAGCAGTTACTGGGCCGACACCTACGAGCAGTACTTC. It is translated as CASSYWADTYEQYF.

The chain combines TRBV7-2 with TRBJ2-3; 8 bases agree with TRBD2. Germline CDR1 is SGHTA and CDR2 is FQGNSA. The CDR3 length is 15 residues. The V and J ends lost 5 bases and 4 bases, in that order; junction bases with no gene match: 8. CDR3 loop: CASSQRLAISDTQYF. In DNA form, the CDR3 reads TGTGCCAGCAGCCAAAGACTAGCGATATCAGATACGCAGTATTTT.

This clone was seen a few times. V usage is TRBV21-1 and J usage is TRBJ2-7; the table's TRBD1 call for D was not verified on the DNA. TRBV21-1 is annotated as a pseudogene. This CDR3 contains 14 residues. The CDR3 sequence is CASSKGSRAYEQYV. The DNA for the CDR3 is TGTGCCAGCAGCAAGGGGTCCAGGGCCTACGAGCAGTACGTC.

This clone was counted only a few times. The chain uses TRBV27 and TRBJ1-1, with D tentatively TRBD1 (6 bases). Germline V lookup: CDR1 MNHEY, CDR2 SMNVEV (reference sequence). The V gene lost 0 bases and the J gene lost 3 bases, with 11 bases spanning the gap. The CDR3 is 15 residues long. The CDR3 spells CASSLSPGAYTEAFF. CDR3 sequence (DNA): TGTGCCAGCAGTTTATCCCCAGGGGCCTACACTGAAGCTTTCTTT.

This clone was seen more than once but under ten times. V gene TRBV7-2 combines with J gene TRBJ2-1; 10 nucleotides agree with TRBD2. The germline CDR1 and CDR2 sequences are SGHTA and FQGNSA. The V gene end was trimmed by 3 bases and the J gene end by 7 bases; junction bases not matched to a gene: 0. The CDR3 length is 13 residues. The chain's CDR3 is CASSFSGGNEQFF. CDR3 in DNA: TGTGCCAGCAGCTTTAGCGGGGGGAATGAGCAGTTCTTC.

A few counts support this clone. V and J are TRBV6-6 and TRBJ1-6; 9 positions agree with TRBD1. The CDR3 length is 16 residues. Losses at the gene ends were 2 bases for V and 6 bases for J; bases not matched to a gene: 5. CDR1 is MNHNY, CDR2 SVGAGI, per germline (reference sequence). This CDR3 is CASSYPPTGGNSPLHF. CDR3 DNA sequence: TGTGCCAGCAGTTACCCACCGACAGGGGGTAATTCACCCCTCCACTTT.

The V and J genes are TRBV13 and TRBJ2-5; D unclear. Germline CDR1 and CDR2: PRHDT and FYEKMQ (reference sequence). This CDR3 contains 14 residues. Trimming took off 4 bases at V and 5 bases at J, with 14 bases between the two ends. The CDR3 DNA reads TGTGCCAGCAGCTCGCGGTCTTTAAAGGAGACCCAGTACTTC. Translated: CASSSRSLKETQYF.

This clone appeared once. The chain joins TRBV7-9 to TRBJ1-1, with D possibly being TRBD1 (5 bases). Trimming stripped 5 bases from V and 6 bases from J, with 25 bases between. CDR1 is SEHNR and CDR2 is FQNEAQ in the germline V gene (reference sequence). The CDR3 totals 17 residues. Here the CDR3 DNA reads TGTGCCAGCAGCCACCCCCCGGGTGGGGGGAAGTGGTCTGAAGCTTTCTTT. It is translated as CASSHPPGGGKWSEAFF.

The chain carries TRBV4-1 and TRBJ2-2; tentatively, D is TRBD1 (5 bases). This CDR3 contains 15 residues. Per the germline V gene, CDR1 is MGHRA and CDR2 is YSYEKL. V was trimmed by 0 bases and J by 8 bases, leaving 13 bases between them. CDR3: CASSQDWGLRGELFF. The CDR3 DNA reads TGCGCCAGCAGCCAAGATTGGGGCCTTAGAGGGGAGCTGTTTTTT.

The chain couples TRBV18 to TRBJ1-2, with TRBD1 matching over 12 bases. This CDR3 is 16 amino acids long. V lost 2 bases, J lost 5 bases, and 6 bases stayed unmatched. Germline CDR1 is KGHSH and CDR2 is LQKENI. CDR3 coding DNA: TGTGCCAGCTCACCATCCGGGACAGGGGGCGCATATGGCTACACCTTC. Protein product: CASSPSGTGGAYGYTF.

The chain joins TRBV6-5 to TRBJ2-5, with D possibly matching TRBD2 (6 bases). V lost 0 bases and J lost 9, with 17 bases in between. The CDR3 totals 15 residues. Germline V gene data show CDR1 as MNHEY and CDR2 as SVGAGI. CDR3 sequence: CASSYSGSGVGAQYF. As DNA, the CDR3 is TGTGCCAGCAGTTACTCGGGCTCGGGGGTTGGGGCCCAGTACTTC.

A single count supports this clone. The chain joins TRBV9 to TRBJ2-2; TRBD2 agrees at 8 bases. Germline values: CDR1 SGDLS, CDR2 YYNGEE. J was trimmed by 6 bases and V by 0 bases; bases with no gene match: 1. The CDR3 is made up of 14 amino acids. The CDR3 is CASSVVGGAGELFF. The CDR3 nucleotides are TGTGCCAGCAGCGTAGTCGGGGGGGCCGGGGAGCTGTTTTTT.

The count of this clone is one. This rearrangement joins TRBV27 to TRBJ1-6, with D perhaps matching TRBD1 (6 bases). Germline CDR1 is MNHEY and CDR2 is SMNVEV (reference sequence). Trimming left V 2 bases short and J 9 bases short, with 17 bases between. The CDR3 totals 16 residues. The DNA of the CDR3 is TGTGCCAGCAGTTTAACGGGGTCGACAGGCTCTTCACCCCTCCACTTT. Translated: CASSLTGSTGSSPLHF.

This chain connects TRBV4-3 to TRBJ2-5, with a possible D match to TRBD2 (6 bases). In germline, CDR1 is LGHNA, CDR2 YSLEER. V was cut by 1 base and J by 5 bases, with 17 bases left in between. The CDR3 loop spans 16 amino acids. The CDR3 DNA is TGCGCCAGCAGCCAAGTCAGCCAGGGACTCGGGGAGACCCAGTACTTC. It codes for CASSQVSQGLGETQYF.

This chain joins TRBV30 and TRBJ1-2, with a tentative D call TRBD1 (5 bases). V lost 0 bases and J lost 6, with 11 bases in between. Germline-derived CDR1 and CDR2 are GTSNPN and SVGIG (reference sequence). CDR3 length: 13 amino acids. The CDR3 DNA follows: TGTGCCTGGAGTGTCACAGGATACCATGGCTACACCTTC. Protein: CAWSVTGYHGYTF.

The CDR3 DNA reads as TGTGCCAGTAGTATAGGAGATGGAAAACTGTTTTTT. Translating gives CASSIGDGKLFF. This rearrangement joins TRBV19 to TRBJ1-4; D is unclear. Germline CDR1 and CDR2: LNHDA and SQIVND (reference sequence). V lost 1 base and J 10 bases, leaving 7 bases between the germline ends. The CDR3 sequence is 12 residues long.

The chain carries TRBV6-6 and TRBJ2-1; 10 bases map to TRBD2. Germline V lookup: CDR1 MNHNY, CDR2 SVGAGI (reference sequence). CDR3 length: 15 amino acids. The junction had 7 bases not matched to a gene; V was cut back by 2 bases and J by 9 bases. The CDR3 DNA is TGTGCCAGCAGTTACGTGCTAGCGGGGGCAACTGAGCAGTTCTTC. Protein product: CASSYVLAGATEQFF.